The entry below describes one TCR beta chain. This specimen comes from a study of blood T cell repertoires in COVID-19. Original processing notes: By means of reference gene primer amplification, nucleated cell counts were estimated. Measured with immunoSEQ multiplex PCR; TCRdb has only the in-frame clones, and not every one. The DNA gave D and trimming, while V, J and clone size come from that table. This repertoire shows about 59,000 clones, around 80% found once; its top ten account for 9.7%. The CDR3 runs to 14 residues. V was cut by 4 bases and J by 9 bases, with 16 bases left in between. Looked up from germline, CDR1 is SGHTA and CDR2 is FQGTGA.

This chain links TRBV7-3 with TRBJ2-1; tentatively, D is TRBD2 (6 bases). The receptor comes from a human donor in a cohort sampled during active COVID-19. Sequencing was carried out using peripheral blood. CDR3 region: CASSSSSTSSEQFF. For the CDR3, the DNA is TGTGCCAGCAGCTCCTCCTCGACTAGTTCTGAGCAGTTCTTC. The variable domain in full, with the rest retrieved from reference TRBV7-3 and TRBJ2-1, is GAGVSQTPSNKVTEKGKYVELRCDPISGHTALYWYRQSLGQGPEFLIYFQGTGAADDSGLPNDRFFAVRPEGSVSTLKIQRTERGDSAVYLCASSSSSTSSEQFFGPGTRLTVL.